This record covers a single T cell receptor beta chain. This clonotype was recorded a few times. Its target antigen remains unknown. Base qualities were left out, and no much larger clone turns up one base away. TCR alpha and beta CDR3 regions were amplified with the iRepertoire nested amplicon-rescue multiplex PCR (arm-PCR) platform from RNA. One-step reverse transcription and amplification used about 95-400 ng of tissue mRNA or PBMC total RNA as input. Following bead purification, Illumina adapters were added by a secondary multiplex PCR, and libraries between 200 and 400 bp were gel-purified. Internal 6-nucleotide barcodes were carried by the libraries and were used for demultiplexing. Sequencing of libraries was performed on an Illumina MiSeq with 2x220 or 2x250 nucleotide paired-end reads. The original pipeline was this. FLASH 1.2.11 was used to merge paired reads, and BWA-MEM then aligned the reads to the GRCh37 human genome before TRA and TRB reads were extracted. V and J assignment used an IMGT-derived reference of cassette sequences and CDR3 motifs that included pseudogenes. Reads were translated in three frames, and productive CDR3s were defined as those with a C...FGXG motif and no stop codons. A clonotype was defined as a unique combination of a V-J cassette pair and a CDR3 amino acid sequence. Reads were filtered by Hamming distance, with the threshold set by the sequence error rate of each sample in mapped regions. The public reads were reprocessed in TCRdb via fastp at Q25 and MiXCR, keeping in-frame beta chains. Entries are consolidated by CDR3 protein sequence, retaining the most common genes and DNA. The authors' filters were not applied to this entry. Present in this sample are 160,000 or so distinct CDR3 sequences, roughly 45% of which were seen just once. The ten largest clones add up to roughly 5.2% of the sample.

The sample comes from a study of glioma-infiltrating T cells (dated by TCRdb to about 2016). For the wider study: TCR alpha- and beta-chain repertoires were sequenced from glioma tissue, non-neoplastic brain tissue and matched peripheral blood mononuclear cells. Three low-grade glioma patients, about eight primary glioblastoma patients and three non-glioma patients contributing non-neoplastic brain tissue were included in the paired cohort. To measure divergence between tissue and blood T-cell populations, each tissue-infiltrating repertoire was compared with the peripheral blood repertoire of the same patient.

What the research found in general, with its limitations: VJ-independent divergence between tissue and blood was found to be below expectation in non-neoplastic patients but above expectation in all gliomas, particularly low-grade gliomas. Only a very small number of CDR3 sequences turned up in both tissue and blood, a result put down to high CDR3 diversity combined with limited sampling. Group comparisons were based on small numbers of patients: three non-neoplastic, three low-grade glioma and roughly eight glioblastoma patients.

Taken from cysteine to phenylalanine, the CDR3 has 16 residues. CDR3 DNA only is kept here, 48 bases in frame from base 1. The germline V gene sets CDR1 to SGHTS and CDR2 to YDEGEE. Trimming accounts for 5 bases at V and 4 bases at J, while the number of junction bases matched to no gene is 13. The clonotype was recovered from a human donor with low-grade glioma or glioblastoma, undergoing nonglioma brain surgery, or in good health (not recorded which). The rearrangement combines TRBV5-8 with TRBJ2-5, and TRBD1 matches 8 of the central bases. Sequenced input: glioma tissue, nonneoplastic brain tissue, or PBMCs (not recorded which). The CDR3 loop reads CASRKPTGDPRETQYF. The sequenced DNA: TGTGCCAGCAGAAAGCCGACAGGGGACCCTCGAGAGACCCAGTACTTC.